One and the same sample provided the 13 T cell receptor beta chains below, sequenced in a study of cytomegalovirus exposure and HLA in healthy donors. PCR involved 60 Vbeta and 13 Jbeta primers. Profiling relied on immunoSEQ multiplex PCR, and the TCRdb table lists in-frame clones only, not all of them. The sample records hundreds of thousands of clones, 70% to 85% being singletons. Specimen: PBMCs. The receptor source for this set is a woman aged 40 to 49 in good health and CMV-seronegative.

The gene calls are TRBV19 and TRBJ1-6; no definite D call. The CDR3 loop spans 12 amino acids. The germline gives CDR1 LNHDA, CDR2 SQIVND (reference sequence). V gave up 5 bases and J gave up 14 bases, with 13 bases separating them. CDR3 amino acids: CASSAGSSALHF. The DNA of the CDR3 is TGTGCCAGTAGTGCCGGGTCCTCTGCCCTCCACTTT. The entire variable domain, with the rest obtained from reference TRBV19 and TRBJ1-6, is as follows: DGGITQSPKYLFRKEGQNVTLSCEQNLNHDAMYWYRQDPGQGLRLIYYSQIVNDFQKGDIAEGYSVSREKKESFPLTVTSAQKNPTAFYLCASSAGSSALHFGNGTRLTVT.

The CDR3 bases are TGCGCCAGCAGCTTGGGAGGGGAGCAGTTCTTC. It translates to CASSLGGEQFF. This chain joins TRBV5-1 and TRBJ2-1; the D gene is possibly TRBD2 (5 bases). V was shortened by 0 bases and J by 10 bases, with 5 bases between the two germline ends. Germline values: CDR1 SGHRS, CDR2 YFSETQ. CDR3 length equals 11 residues. Based on the CDR3 plus reference TRBV5-1 and TRBJ2-1, the full variable domain is KAGVTQTPRYLIKTRGQQVTLSCSPISGHRSVSWYQQTPGQGLQFLFEYFSETQRNKGNFPGRFSGRQFSNSRSEMNVSTLELGDSALYLCASSLGGEQFFGPGTRLTVL.

This clone was seen a few times. This chain connects TRBV18 to TRBJ1-3, with 9 nucleotides matching TRBD1. The CDR3 totals 17 residues. Germline V gene data show CDR1 as KGHSH and CDR2 as LQKENI. After removal of 5 bases from V and 2 bases from J, the junction contained 10 bases not matched to a gene. CDR3 in DNA: TGTGCCAGCTCATCGATGCCGGGACAGGGTGCTGGAAACACCATATATTTT. It is translated as CASSSMPGQGAGNTIYF.

The V gene is TRBV2, the J gene TRBJ1-1; maybe TRBD1 (6 bases). Per germline, CDR1 SNHLY and CDR2 FYNNEI. The germline V and J ends were trimmed by 6 bases and 4 bases, with 12 bases remaining between them. This CDR3 has 13 residues. CDR3 in amino acids: CASRIGGATEAFF. Here the CDR3 DNA reads TGTGCCAGCAGAATTGGGGGGGCCACTGAAGCTTTCTTT.

V is TRBV19 and J is TRBJ1-5, with TRBD1 matching 7 bases. This CDR3 region has 16 residues. With 6 bases clipped from V and 3 bases from J, the junction kept 11 bases outside the gene matches. CDR1 and CDR2 from the germline V gene are LNHDA and SQIVND (reference sequence). This CDR3 is CASSPPRDRLNQPQHF. CDR3 bases: TGTGCCAGTAGCCCCCCCCGGGACAGACTCAATCAGCCCCAGCATTTT.

The rearrangement links TRBV6-5 to TRBJ1-5, with 7 bases fitting TRBD1. The CDR3 extends over 13 amino acids. Germline V lookup: CDR1 MNHEY, CDR2 SVGAGI. V was pared by 6 bases and J by 4 bases, with 3 bases of the junction left unmatched. In DNA, the CDR3 is TGTGCCAGCAGGCAGGGACAGAATCAGCCCCAGCATTTT. Protein product: CASRQGQNQPQHF.

The genes are TRBV18 and TRBJ1-4; no definite D call. Germline assignment: CDR1 KGHSH and CDR2 LQKENI. The CDR3 length is 13 residues. V was clipped by 2 bases and J by 8 bases, with 9 bases between them. For the CDR3, the DNA is TGTGCCAGCTCACCAGCAGGTGGAGAAAAACTGTTTTTT. Protein sequence: CASSPAGGEKLFF.

The chain recombines TRBV9 with TRBJ2-1; D is unclear. The CDR3 spans 15 residues. Germline V gives CDR1 SGDLS, CDR2 YYNGEE. V was cut by 4 bases and J by 4 bases, with 15 bases left in between. CDR3 DNA: TGTGCCAGCAGCTCCGTTAGTCGTAAGTACAATGAGCAGTTCTTC. Encoded protein: CASSSVSRKYNEQFF. The variable domain in full, with the rest retrieved from reference TRBV9 and TRBJ2-1, is DSGVTQTPKHLITATGQRVTLRCSPRSGDLSVYWYQQSLDQGLQFLIQYYNGEERAKGNILERFSAQQFPDLHSELNLSSLELGDSALYFCASSSVSRKYNEQFFGPGTRLTVL.

The rearrangement links TRBV15 to TRBJ1-2; D is possibly TRBD1 (6 bases). CDR3 size: 16 residues. From germline, CDR1 is LNHNV and CDR2 YYDKDF (reference sequence). V lost 3 bases and J lost 4, with 18 bases in between. The CDR3 reads CATSRLGGASLYGYTF. The CDR3 nucleotides read TGTGCCACCAGCAGGCTAGGGGGTGCCAGTCTCTATGGCTACACCTTC.

The V gene is TRBV5-4, the J gene TRBJ2-6; no firm D call. V was pared by 4 bases and J by 0 bases, with 8 bases between. The germline V gene encodes CDR1 SGHNT and CDR2 YYREEE (reference sequence). CDR3 length: 15 amino acids. The CDR3: CASSPKSSGANVLTF. The DNA of the CDR3 is TGTGCCAGCAGCCCGAAGAGCTCTGGGGCCAACGTCCTGACTTTC.

The chain carries TRBV30 and TRBJ1-3; 10 positions match TRBD1. The ends lost 1 base at V and 8 bases at J; junction bases unmatched: 14. CDR3 size: 17 residues. Germline V gives CDR1 GTSNPN, CDR2 SVGIG (reference sequence). Here the CDR3 DNA reads TGTGCCTGGAGTGCGGATTGGGGGACAGGGGTCTCGGACACCATATATTTT. This codes for CAWSADWGTGVSDTIYF.

V gene TRBV6-6 combines with J gene TRBJ1-1, with D uncertain. The CDR3 is made up of 13 amino acids. Trimming cost V 6 bases and J 2 bases, with 10 bases left between them. CDR1 is MNHNY, CDR2 SVGAGI, per germline (reference sequence). This CDR3 is CASSLQPNTEAFF. The CDR3 bases are TGTGCCAGCAGCCTACAGCCAAACACTGAAGCTTTCTTT.

This chain connects TRBV5-4 to TRBJ2-5, with 7 bases that match TRBD2. V trimming: 1 base; J trimming: 5 bases; junction bases outside the gene matches: 5. Germline V gene data show CDR1 as SGHNT and CDR2 as YYREEE (reference sequence). The CDR3 runs 14 residues. CDR3 nucleotide sequence: TGTGCCAGCAGCTTGTATGGGGGGGTCGAGACCCAGTACTTC. This sequence encodes CASSLYGGVETQYF.